The 24 T cell receptor beta chains below were found in one sample sequenced in a study of cytomegalovirus exposure and HLA in healthy donors. Researchers ran the PCR with 60 Vbeta and 13 Jbeta primers. Measured with immunoSEQ multiplex PCR; TCRdb has only the in-frame clones, and not every one. The table lists under 200,000 clones, around 62% of them singletons, with less than 3% in the top ten. Sequenced sample: PBMCs. Source of these receptors: a middle-aged man in good health and CMV-seronegative.

The rearrangement uses TRBV10-3 and TRBJ1-3; no definite D call. CDR1 ENHRY and CDR2 SYGVKD come from the germline V gene. The CDR3 covers 12 residues. The ends were cut back, 3 bases at V and 4 bases at J, with 4 bases in the middle. CDR3 sequence reads: CAISDRGNTIYF. The CDR3 DNA reads TGTGCCATCAGTGACCGGGGAAACACCATATATTTT.

This chain joins TRBV7-9 and TRBJ1-4; the D gene is possibly TRBD1 (6 bases). This CDR3 is built from 15 residues. V lost 2 bases, J lost 5 bases, and 12 bases lay in between. Germline V CDR1 and CDR2: SEHNR, FQNEAQ (reference sequence). The CDR3 sequence: CASSLPTGENEKLFF. The CDR3 nucleotides read TGTGCCAGCAGCTTACCGACAGGAGAAAATGAAAAACTGTTTTTT.

This clone was seen just once. This chain joins TRBV9 and TRBJ1-4; D ambiguous. The CDR3 covers 15 residues. Germline V gene sequence: CDR1 SGDLS, CDR2 YYNGEE. V gave up 0 bases and J gave up 3 bases, with 9 bases separating them. CDR3 in amino acids: CASSVGTFSNEKLFF. CDR3 DNA: TGTGCCAGCAGCGTAGGGACTTTTTCTAATGAAAAACTGTTTTTT.

The chain joins TRBV29-1 to TRBJ2-5; 9 bases line up with TRBD1. The end of the DNA fits TRBJ2-7 better, so the J call may be wrong. Germline V gene data show CDR1 as SQVTM and CDR2 as ANQGSEA. This CDR3 contains 14 residues. CDR3 coding DNA: TGCAGCGTTGGGGCGGACAGGGGCGTCTACGAGCAGTACTTC. Protein sequence: CSVGADRGVYEQYF.

The chain carries TRBV7-2 and TRBJ2-1, with 7 bases matching TRBD1. The CDR3 runs 13 residues. J was trimmed by 6 bases and V by 7 bases; bases with no gene match: 6. Germline V gene data show CDR1 as SGHTA and CDR2 as FQGNSA. The CDR3 region has the DNA TGTGCCAGCACAAGGGCAGGGGGCAATGAGCAGTTCTTC. It yields the protein CASTRAGGNEQFF.

The J gene is TRBJ2-1, the V gene TRBV11-2; 9 bases are shared with TRBD1. Per germline, CDR1 SGHAT and CDR2 FQNNGV. The CDR3 loop spans 17 amino acids. Unmatched junction bases numbered 15, after V lost 5 bases and J lost 7 bases. The CDR3 spells CASSRGSGQGKRNEQFF. The CDR3 region has the DNA TGTGCCAGCAGCCGCGGGTCGGGACAGGGAAAACGAAATGAGCAGTTCTTC.

For the CDR3, the DNA is TGTGCCAGTAGTAAGCCGGGGTTAGAAGGTGGCTACACCTTC. Amino acid sequence: CASSKPGLEGGYTF. The J gene is TRBJ1-2, the V gene TRBV19; D not resolved. The CDR3 totals 14 residues. In germline, CDR1 is LNHDA, CDR2 SQIVND (reference sequence). V lost 4 bases and J lost 7, with 16 bases in between.

V gene TRBV5-6 combines with J gene TRBJ2-3; D may be TRBD1 (5 bases). The germline CDR1 and CDR2 sequences are SGHDT and YYEEEE. The CDR3 loop spans 17 amino acids. The V gene lost 2 bases and the J gene lost 8 bases, with 24 bases spanning the gap. The CDR3 bases are TGTGCCAGCAGCTTAGGTTGGGGCCTTCAAGCTCGGGTTACGCAGTATTTT. Protein sequence: CASSLGWGLQARVTQYF. Using reference TRBV5-6 and TRBJ2-3 for the parts outside the CDR3, the full variable domain is DAGVTQSPTHLIKTRGQQVTLRCSPKSGHDTVSWYQQALGQGPQFIFQYYEEEERQRGNFPDRFSGHQFPNYSSELNVNALLLGDSALYLCASSLGWGLQARVTQYFGPGTRLTVL.

The chain joins TRBV11-1 to TRBJ2-1; TRBD2 agrees at 7 bases. This CDR3 spans 16 amino acids. After removal of 4 bases from V and 8 bases from J, the junction contained 14 bases not matched to a gene. Germline CDR1 is SGHAT and CDR2 is FQDESV (reference sequence). CDR3 coding DNA: TGTGCCAGCAGCTCGATAGGGACTACCCTAACCCATGAGCAGTTCTTC. Amino acid sequence: CASSSIGTTLTHEQFF.

The chain recombines TRBV7-9 with TRBJ1-2; tentatively, D is TRBD1 (5 bases). Per the germline V gene, CDR1 is SEHNR and CDR2 is FQNEAQ (reference sequence). V lost 1 base and J 3 bases, leaving 15 bases between the germline ends. The length of the CDR3 is 16 residues. In DNA form, the CDR3 reads TGTGCCAGCAGCTTAGAGGGGCAGGGTGGCTACTATGGCTACACCTTC. It is translated as CASSLEGQGGYYGYTF.

The chain employs TRBV7-2 and TRBJ2-5, with TRBD2 matching 13 bases. This CDR3 region has 16 residues. Germline V gene lookup returns CDR1 SGHTA and CDR2 FQGNSA. Trimming removed 6 bases from V and 2 bases from J; junction bases left unmatched: 6. CDR3 nucleotides: TGTGCCAGCAGTTTCCGGGGACTAGCGGGACAAGAGACCCAGTACTTC. As protein: CASSFRGLAGQETQYF.

The chain combines TRBV28 with TRBJ1-3; no firm D call. Germline CDR1 and CDR2: MDHEN and SYDVKM. Trimming cost V 5 bases and J 0 bases, with 8 bases left between them. The CDR3 runs 14 residues. The CDR3 region has the DNA TGTGCCAGCAGTCTCCTAAGCTCTGGAAACACCATATATTTT. This sequence encodes CASSLLSSGNTIYF.

This chain joins TRBV5-1 and TRBJ2-1; TRBD2 is a possible D gene (6 bases). The CDR3 has 17 amino acids. V was cut by 4 bases and J by 2 bases, with 19 bases left in between. Germline CDR1 and CDR2: SGHRS and YFSETQ. This CDR3 reads CASSIESGTRTYNEQFF. Written as DNA, the CDR3 is TGCGCCAGCAGCATAGAATCCGGGACTCGCACCTACAATGAGCAGTTCTTC.

On this clone itself: Distinct nucleotide sequences in the sample also encode this CDR3. The chain carries TRBV19 and TRBJ1-1; possible D gene TRBD1, 6 bases. In germline, CDR1 is LNHDA, CDR2 SQIVND (reference sequence). Deletions cut 5 bases from V and 4 bases from J, with 8 bases between. This CDR3 region has 12 residues. This chain's CDR3 is CASSLDSTEAFF. The CDR3 nucleotides are TGTGCCAGTAGTCTGGACAGCACTGAAGCTTTCTTT.

The table lists this clone with a few counts. The chain has TRBV6-1 and TRBJ2-7; 12 nucleotides line up with TRBD2. J gave up 2 bases and V 6 bases, and 5 bases lay outside the gene matches. The CDR3 is 15 residues long. The V gene's germline CDR1 is MNHNS and CDR2 SASEGT. The CDR3 loop reads CASSQSSGRAYEQYF. The CDR3 nucleotides are TGTGCCAGCAGCCAGTCTAGCGGGAGGGCCTACGAGCAGTACTTC.

This clone was counted between two and nine times. This chain joins TRBV6-5 and TRBJ1-4; maybe TRBD1 (6 bases). The CDR3 consists of 15 residues. The germline V gene encodes CDR1 MNHEY and CDR2 SVGAGI. Trimming took off 4 bases at V and 3 bases at J, with 12 bases between the two ends. The CDR3 sequence is CASSLGQTSNEKLFF. CDR3 DNA sequence: TGTGCCAGCAGTTTAGGACAGACCTCTAATGAAAAACTGTTTTTT.

The table lists this clone with a few counts. The chain carries TRBV15 and TRBJ1-6; a weak D match, TRBD1 (6 bases). The CDR3 consists of 15 residues. The germline V and J ends were trimmed by 6 bases and 9 bases, with 18 bases remaining between them. CDR1 and CDR2 (germline): LNHNV, YYDKDF (reference sequence). The CDR3, as DNA: TGTGCCACCAGAGAGGACAGACAAAGTAGTTCACCCCTCCACTTT. As protein: CATREDRQSSSPLHF.

This clone appeared a single time. V and J are TRBV7-3 and TRBJ2-1; 7 bases map to TRBD2. The CDR3 is made up of 15 amino acids. Germline assignment: CDR1 SGHTA and CDR2 FQGTGA. V shed 1 base, J shed 4 bases, and the junction held 4 bases outside the gene matches. DNA for the CDR3: TGTGCCAGCAGCTTAAGTGGGGGAGGGTACAATGAGCAGTTCTTC. This sequence encodes CASSLSGGGYNEQFF.

This chain connects TRBV7-2 to TRBJ2-7, with D possibly matching TRBD1 (6 bases). Germline V gene lookup returns CDR1 SGHTA and CDR2 FQGNSA. The CDR3 runs to 17 residues. V was trimmed by 7 bases and J by 0 bases, leaving 22 bases between them. The CDR3 is CASTRSLGGLSSYEQYF. CDR3 bases: TGTGCCAGCACTCGCTCATTAGGGGGTCTGAGCTCCTACGAGCAGTACTTC.

The chain employs TRBV19 and TRBJ2-5; 7 bases are a match to TRBD1. Trimming cost V 3 bases and J 5 bases; bases outside gene matches: 3. This CDR3 spans 13 amino acids. Per the germline V gene, CDR1 is LNHDA and CDR2 is SQIVND (reference sequence). CDR3 sequence (DNA): TGTGCCAGTAGTATTTACAGGGGTGAGACCCAGTACTTC. Translated: CASSIYRGETQYF.

With respect to this clone: Germline is not matched at one junction end, which may reflect a read error. The rearrangement joins TRBV5-1 to TRBJ2-6; possible D gene TRBD2, 6 bases. The CDR3 covers 16 residues. The germline V gene encodes CDR1 SGHRS and CDR2 YFSETQ. CDR3 sequence: CDSRGSVGGGANVLTF. CDR3 bases: TGCGACAGCAGAGGTTCCGTGGGGGGTGGGGCCAACGTCCTGACTTTC.

J is TRBJ2-5 and V is TRBV7-8; maybe TRBD1 (5 bases). Germline CDR1 is SGHVS and CDR2 is FQNEAQ. CDR3 length: 15 amino acids. Between the trimmed V and J ends, which lost 1 base and 1 base, there was a span of 10 bases. The CDR3: CASSLEGVFQETQYF. The DNA for the CDR3 is TGTGCCAGCAGCTTAGAAGGGGTCTTCCAAGAGACCCAGTACTTC.

In this sample, this clone turned up a few times. The rearrangement links TRBV4-3 to TRBJ1-5; no firm D call. CDR3 length equals 15 residues. From germline, CDR1 is LGHNA and CDR2 YSLEER. V was trimmed by 1 base and J by 2 bases, leaving 9 bases between them. CDR3 DNA: TGCGCCAGCAGCCAAGTTGTCACAGGCAATCAGCCCCAGCATTTT. This encodes CASSQVVTGNQPQHF.

The chain links TRBV5-1 to TRBJ1-4, with 8 bases matching TRBD1. V lost 0 bases, J lost 5 bases, and 9 bases stayed unmatched. Germline values: CDR1 SGHRS, CDR2 YFSETQ. The CDR3 is made up of 17 amino acids. As DNA, the CDR3 is TGCGCCAGCAGCTTGGGAGTCGGGGGACAGGCCAATGAAAAACTGTTTTTT. This translates into CASSLGVGGQANEKLFF.